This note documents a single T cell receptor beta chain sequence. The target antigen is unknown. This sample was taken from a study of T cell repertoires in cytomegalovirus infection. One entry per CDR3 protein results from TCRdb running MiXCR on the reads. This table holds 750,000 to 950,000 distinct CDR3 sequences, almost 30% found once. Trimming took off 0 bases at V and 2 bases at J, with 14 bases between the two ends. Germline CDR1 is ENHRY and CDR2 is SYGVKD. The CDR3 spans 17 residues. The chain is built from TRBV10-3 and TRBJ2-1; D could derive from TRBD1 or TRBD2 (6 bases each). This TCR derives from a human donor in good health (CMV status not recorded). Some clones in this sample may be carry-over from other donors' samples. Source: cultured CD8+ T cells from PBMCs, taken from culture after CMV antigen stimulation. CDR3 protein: CAISESLVGGTYNEQFF. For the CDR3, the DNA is TGTGCCATCAGTGAGTCGTTAGTGGGGGGCACCTACAATGAGCAGTTCTTC.